Sequencing of this TCR beta chain was carried out in a study of PD-L1 blockade in urothelial cancer. Study overall: Male sex and bladder-origin urothelial cancer were recorded for about 90% of the roughly 29 patients.

Regarding time point: pretreatment peripheral blood. Patient sample counts ranged from 1 to 8, pretreatment and on-treatment. Into every PCR, synthetic TCR analog templates were spiked. Generated by immunoSEQ multiplex PCR, the TCRdb table keeps only in-frame clones and is missing some. The sample has approximately 94,000 clones, about nine tenths seen once. Germline lookup yields CDR1 MNHEY and CDR2 SVGAGI. Trimming removed 6 bases from V and 9 bases from J; junction bases left unmatched: 7. This CDR3 has 12 residues. Sequencing used PBMCs, obtained around atezolizumab (anti-PD-L1) treatment. The chain carries TRBV6-5 and TRBJ1-1; 7 bases agree with TRBD1. The TCR was taken from a man in his sixties with urothelial cancer. This chain's CDR3 is CASSPGTAKAFF. In DNA, the CDR3 is TGTGCCAGCAGCCCTGGGACAGCGAAAGCTTTCTTT.